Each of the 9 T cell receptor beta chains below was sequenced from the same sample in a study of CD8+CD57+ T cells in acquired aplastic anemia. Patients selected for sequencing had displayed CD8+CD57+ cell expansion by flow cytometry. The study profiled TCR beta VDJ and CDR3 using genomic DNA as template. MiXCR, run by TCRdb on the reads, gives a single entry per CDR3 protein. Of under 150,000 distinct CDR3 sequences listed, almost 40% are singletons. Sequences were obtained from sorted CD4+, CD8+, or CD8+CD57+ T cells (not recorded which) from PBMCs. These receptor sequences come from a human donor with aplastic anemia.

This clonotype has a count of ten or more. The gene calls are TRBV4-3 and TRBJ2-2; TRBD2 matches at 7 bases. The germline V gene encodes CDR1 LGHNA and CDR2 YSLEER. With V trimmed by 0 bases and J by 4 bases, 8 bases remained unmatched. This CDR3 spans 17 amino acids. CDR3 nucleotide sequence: TGCGCCAGCAGCCAAGACGCGAGTAGGGAGGGCACCGGGGAGCTGTTTTTT. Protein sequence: CASSQDASREGTGELFF.

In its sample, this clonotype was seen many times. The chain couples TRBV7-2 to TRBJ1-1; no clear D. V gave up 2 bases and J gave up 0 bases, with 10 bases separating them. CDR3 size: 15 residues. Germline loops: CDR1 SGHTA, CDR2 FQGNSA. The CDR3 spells CASSLQVSMNTEAFF. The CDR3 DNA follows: TGTGCCAGCAGCTTACAGGTATCTATGAACACTGAAGCTTTCTTT.

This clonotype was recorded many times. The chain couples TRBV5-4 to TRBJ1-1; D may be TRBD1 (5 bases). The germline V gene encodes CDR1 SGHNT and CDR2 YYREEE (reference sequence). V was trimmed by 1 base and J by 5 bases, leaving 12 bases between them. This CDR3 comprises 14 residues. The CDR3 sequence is CASSLYSRGTEAFF. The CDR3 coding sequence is TGTGCCAGCAGCTTGTACTCTCGGGGGACTGAAGCTTTCTTT.

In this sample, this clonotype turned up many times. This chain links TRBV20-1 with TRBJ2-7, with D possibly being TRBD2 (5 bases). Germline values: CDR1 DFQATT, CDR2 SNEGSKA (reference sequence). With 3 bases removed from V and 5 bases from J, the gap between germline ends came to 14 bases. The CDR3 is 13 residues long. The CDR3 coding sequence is TGCAGTGCTAGCTCTAGTCCCGGGGACGAGCAGTACTTC. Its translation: CSASSSPGDEQYF.

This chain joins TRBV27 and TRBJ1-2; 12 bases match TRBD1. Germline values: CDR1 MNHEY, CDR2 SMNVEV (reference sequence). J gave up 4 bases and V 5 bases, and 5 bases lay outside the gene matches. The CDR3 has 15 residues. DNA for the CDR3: TGTGCCAGCAGTCCGGGGACAGGGGGCCCCTATGGCTACACCTTC. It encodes CASSPGTGGPYGYTF.

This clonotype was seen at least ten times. The CDR3 nucleotides read TGTGCCAGCGGAAGAGAGGGACAGGGGCCCTATGGTGAGCAGTTCTTC. The encoded protein is CASGREGQGPYGEQFF. This sequence joins TRBV6-1 and TRBJ2-1; 10 nucleotides match TRBD1. Germline values: CDR1 MNHNS, CDR2 SASEGT. Losses at the gene ends were 8 bases for V and 9 bases for J; bases not matched to a gene: 16. This CDR3 has 16 residues.

Here the CDR3 DNA reads TGTGCCAGCAAGAGTAGGATCACAGATACGCAGTATTTT. It translates to CASKSRITDTQYF. The chain links TRBV9 to TRBJ2-3; no reliable D call. CDR1 is SGDLS, CDR2 YYNGEE, per germline. The ends were cut back, 6 bases at V and 2 bases at J, with 10 bases in the middle. The CDR3 runs 13 residues.

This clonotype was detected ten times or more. This CDR3 reads CASSLSGGGYNEQFF. The CDR3 nucleotides read TGTGCCAGCAGCCTTAGCGGGGGGGGGTACAATGAGCAGTTCTTC. This sequence joins TRBV7-2 and TRBJ2-1; 11 positions agree with TRBD2. CDR1 is SGHTA, CDR2 FQGNSA, per germline. V was pared by 5 bases and J by 4 bases, with 4 bases of the junction left unmatched. The CDR3 sequence is 15 residues long. Together with reference TRBV7-2 and TRBJ2-1, the CDR3 gives the full variable domain: GAGVSQSPSNKVTEKGKDVELRCDPISGHTALYWYRQSLGQGLEFLIYFQGNSAPDKSGLPSDRFSAERTGGSVSTLTIQRTQQEDSAVYLCASSLSGGGYNEQFFGPGTRLTVL.

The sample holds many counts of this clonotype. The CDR3 DNA sequence: TGTGCCAGCAGCACCCGGGACAGGGTGGTTTACAATGAGCAGTTCTTC. Protein: CASSTRDRVVYNEQFF. The chain recombines TRBV7-9 with TRBJ2-1, with 9 bases matching TRBD1. The CDR3 length is 16 residues. In germline, CDR1 is SEHNR, CDR2 FQNEAQ (reference sequence). V shed 5 bases and J 4 bases; nucleotides not matched to a gene: 9.